This TCR beta chain was sequenced during a study of T cells in Graves' hyperthyroidism and ophthalmopathy. Background on the study: Peripheral blood was secured at the point of initial diagnosis, before any treatment. Findings and limits, study-wide: Most clonotypes that expanded in the thyroid above 0.001 also showed up in blood.

The CDR3 totals 13 residues. In germline, CDR1 is LGHDT, CDR2 YNNKEL (reference sequence). Remarks on this clonotype: Its antigen is unknown. A read error may produce the germline difference seen at one junction end.

Amplification yielded TCR beta CDR3 regions, with RNA transcripts as the source. A first-round RT-PCR of the TCR CDR3 used the HTBI primer set. TCRdb itself ran the multiplex PCR reads through MiXCR, one entry per CDR3 protein. The table includes roughly 700,000 distinct CDR3 sequences, roughly 17% detected once. Criteria for exclusion of patients were uncontrolled infection, other autoimmune disease, pregnancy or lactation. The study based diagnoses on clinical symptoms, serum thyroxine and TRAb, thyroid ultrasound and orbital computed tomography. The gene calls are TRBV3-1 and TRBJ2-5; 7 bases match TRBD2. The receptor comes from a man over 45 with Graves' hyperthyroidism. Material: blood. The CDR3 sequence is CASRASGEETQCF. CDR3 bases: TGTGCCAGCAGGGCTAGCGGCGAAGAGACCCAGTGCTTC.